The 24 T cell receptor beta chains in this list originate from one sample, sequenced in a study of T cells in localized non-small cell lung cancer. The assay was immunoSEQ multiplex PCR, and TCRdb's table has in-frame clones only and misses some. The table records about 54,000 clones, over 75% of them present only once. This specimen was peripheral blood, taken before any cancer treatment. All receptors derive from a female donor of 60 years or more with stage II squamous cell lung carcinoma.

V usage is TRBV6-1 and J usage is TRBJ2-5; weak D call: TRBD2 (6 bases). V lost 6 bases and J lost 4, with 15 bases in between. Germline V lookup: CDR1 MNHNS, CDR2 SASEGT. The CDR3 spans 14 residues. The CDR3 spells CASRRGGGPETQYF. The CDR3 DNA reads as TGTGCCAGCAGGAGAGGAGGAGGGCCAGAGACCCAGTACTTC.

V gene TRBV5-1 combines with J gene TRBJ2-5; 12 positions match TRBD2. V was clipped by 4 bases and J by 3 bases; unmatched bases: 4. Germline assignment: CDR1 SGHRS and CDR2 YFSETQ. The CDR3 totals 15 residues. The CDR3: CASSPRLAGEETQYF. CDR3 DNA sequence: TGCGCCAGCAGCCCGAGACTAGCGGGGGAAGAGACCCAGTACTTC.

The gene calls are TRBV19 and TRBJ1-2, with a possible D match to TRBD1 (6 bases). V was cut by 4 bases and J by 3 bases, with 12 bases left in between. Germline values: CDR1 LNHDA, CDR2 SQIVND (reference sequence). CDR3 length equals 14 residues. The CDR3 nucleotides are TGTGCCAGTAGTAGACAGGTGAAGGACTATGGCTACACCTTC. Its protein is CASSRQVKDYGYTF.

This clone came up a few times. The chain uses TRBV9 and TRBJ1-5; TRBD1 matches at 9 bases. Losses at the gene ends were 3 bases for V and 5 bases for J; bases not matched to a gene: 0. The CDR3 extends over 13 amino acids. Germline CDR1 is SGDLS and CDR2 is YYNGEE. This chain's CDR3 is CASSGQGDQPQHF. DNA for the CDR3: TGTGCCAGCAGCGGACAGGGGGATCAGCCCCAGCATTTT.

The gene calls are TRBV7-9 and TRBJ1-4, with a tentative D call TRBD1 (5 bases). Germline CDR1 is SEHNR and CDR2 is FQNEAQ (reference sequence). Trimming shortened V by 5 bases and J by 5 bases, and 12 bases separated the two germline ends. The CDR3 has 14 residues. DNA for the CDR3: TGTGCCAGCAGCAAGGGGACGGAGAATGAAAAACTGTTTTTT. As protein: CASSKGTENEKLFF.

This clone showed up just once. The germline gene is not matched at one end of the junction; a read error may be the cause. The rearrangement joins TRBV18 to TRBJ2-1, with 7 positions matching TRBD1. This CDR3 contains 12 residues. The germline V gene encodes CDR1 KGHSH and CDR2 LQKENI. CDR3 protein: CASSPRQGEEFF. CDR3 nucleotide sequence: TGTGCCAGCTCGCCCCGACAGGGTGAGGAGTTCTTC.

The chain links TRBV2 to TRBJ1-1, with D perhaps TRBD1 (6 bases). V was trimmed by 5 bases and J by 6 bases, leaving 13 bases between them. The CDR3 length is 13 residues. Germline assignment: CDR1 SNHLY and CDR2 FYNNEI. This CDR3 reads CASSLDPGAEAFF. The CDR3 DNA is TGTGCCAGCAGTTTAGATCCAGGGGCTGAAGCTTTCTTT.

This chain connects TRBV5-6 to TRBJ2-2; the D gene is possibly TRBD1 (6 bases). The V end was cut by 1 base, the J end by 4 bases, with 20 bases between. Germline CDR1 reads SGHDT; CDR2 reads YYEEEE. This CDR3 has 18 amino acids. The CDR3 here is CASSLRPTGMGITGELFF. CDR3 sequence (DNA): TGTGCCAGCAGCTTGAGGCCTACAGGGATGGGTATCACCGGGGAGCTGTTTTTT.

The chain links TRBV7-8 to TRBJ2-2, with TRBD1 matching 8 bases. Germline V CDR1 and CDR2: SGHVS, FQNEAQ. V was pared by 6 bases and J by 6 bases, with 9 bases of the junction left unmatched. The CDR3 is made up of 15 amino acids. The CDR3 DNA is TGTGCCAGCAGGCCGACAGGGGTGGTTTCCGGGGAGCTGTTTTTT. As protein: CASRPTGVVSGELFF.

The chain carries TRBV7-2 and TRBJ2-1, with TRBD2 identical over 15 bases. V lost 6 bases to trimming and J lost 4 bases; unmatched junction nucleotides: 10. Germline V gene lookup returns CDR1 SGHTA and CDR2 FQGNSA. This CDR3 region has 18 residues. The CDR3 sequence is CASSSPGLAGGAYNEQFF. The CDR3 coding sequence is TGTGCCAGCAGTTCACCGGGACTAGCGGGGGGAGCGTACAATGAGCAGTTCTTC.

The chain uses TRBV7-8 and TRBJ2-3; D is possibly TRBD1 (6 bases). Trimming cost V 5 bases and J 3 bases, with 12 bases left between them. Germline V gene lookup returns CDR1 SGHVS and CDR2 FQNEAQ. The CDR3 consists of 14 residues. CDR3 loop: CASSPSRGTDTQYF. In nucleotides, the CDR3 is TGTGCCAGCAGCCCGTCCAGGGGAACAGATACGCAGTATTTT.

This chain joins TRBV2 and TRBJ1-5; TRBD1 is a possible D gene (6 bases). Germline CDR1 SNHLY, CDR2 FYNNEI. Trimming pared 7 bases from V and 3 bases from J, leaving 10 bases between. The CDR3 is 13 amino acids. The CDR3 loop reads CASTRDNNQPQHF. CDR3 sequence (DNA): TGTGCCAGCACCCGGGACAACAATCAGCCCCAGCATTTT.

This chain connects TRBV27 to TRBJ1-1, with D possibly TRBD1 on 5 matching bases. Trimming removed 8 bases at V and 1 base at J, with 8 bases between. The CDR3 totals 12 residues. The germline V gene encodes CDR1 MNHEY and CDR2 SMNVEV (reference sequence). In DNA, the CDR3 is TGTGCCAGCGCCAGGGCGAACACTGAAGCTTTCTTT. Translation gives CASARANTEAFF.

V is TRBV7-3 and J is TRBJ2-3; 13 bases match TRBD2. Trimming cost V 5 bases and J 1 base; bases outside gene matches: 12. The V gene's germline CDR1 is SGHTA and CDR2 FQGTGA. The CDR3 consists of 19 residues. The chain's CDR3 is CASSPRRRLAGGGTDTQYF. CDR3 nucleotide sequence: TGTGCCAGCAGCCCCAGGCGGCGACTAGCGGGGGGCGGCACAGATACGCAGTATTTT.

This clone occurred a few times. The chain couples TRBV30 to TRBJ1-5; the D gene is possibly TRBD1 (6 bases). Germline lookup yields CDR1 GTSNPN and CDR2 SVGIG (reference sequence). The V gene lost 6 bases and the J gene lost 6 bases, with 15 bases spanning the gap. The CDR3 consists of 13 residues. In nucleotides, the CDR3 is TGTGCCTGCGGAGGGGGATCCGGTCAGCCCCAGCATTTT. Translation: CACGGGSGQPQHF.

The chain combines TRBV19 with TRBJ2-2; perhaps TRBD2 as D (5 bases). V lost 4 bases and J 6 bases, leaving 15 bases between the germline ends. The CDR3 consists of 15 residues. Germline V gene data show CDR1 as LNHDA and CDR2 as SQIVND (reference sequence). The CDR3 here is CASSKEASPAGELFF. CDR3 sequence (DNA): TGTGCCAGTAGTAAGGAGGCGTCCCCGGCCGGGGAGCTGTTTTTT.

This rearrangement joins TRBV2 to TRBJ1-5, with 7 bases identical to TRBD1. The J segment lost 5 bases and the V segment lost 6 bases, leaving 10 bases of the junction unmatched. CDR3 length equals 15 residues. The germline gives CDR1 SNHLY, CDR2 FYNNEI. The CDR3 sequence: CASSRGSTGDQPQHF. CDR3 DNA: TGTGCCAGCAGCCGGGGAAGTACAGGGGATCAGCCCCAGCATTTT.

The sample holds a few counts of this clone. Other DNA sequences of this sample code for an identical CDR3. The chain combines TRBV30 with TRBJ1-5, with D uncertain. Trimming stripped 0 bases from V and 0 bases from J, with 3 bases between. The CDR3 extends over 13 amino acids. Germline V gene sequence: CDR1 GTSNPN, CDR2 SVGIG (reference sequence). This CDR3 is CAWSVDSNQPQHF. The CDR3 DNA reads as TGTGCCTGGAGTGTGGATAGCAATCAGCCCCAGCATTTT.

The chain couples TRBV6-1 to TRBJ1-4; unclear D gene. This CDR3 has 14 residues. With 8 bases removed from V and 8 bases from J, the gap between germline ends came to 18 bases. Per germline, CDR1 MNHNS and CDR2 SASEGT. The CDR3 coding sequence is TGTGCCAGCGCGTCCCGGATGGGAGAGGAAAAACTGTTTTTT. Translation gives CASASRMGEEKLFF.

The chain joins TRBV6-1 to TRBJ2-7; perhaps TRBD1 as D (6 bases). Germline lookup yields CDR1 MNHNS and CDR2 SASEGT. V shed 7 bases and J shed 2 bases, with 12 bases lying between them. The CDR3 has 13 amino acids. As DNA, the CDR3 is TGTGCCAGCATGAACAGGGTTGCCTACGAGCAGTACTTC. Translating it yields CASMNRVAYEQYF.

V usage is TRBV29-1 and J usage is TRBJ2-1; weak D call: TRBD2 (7 bases). This CDR3 has 16 residues. Trimming pared 4 bases from V and 1 base from J, leaving 17 bases between. The V gene's germline CDR1 is SQVTM and CDR2 ANQGSEA. The CDR3 loop is CSVGDRGGYSYNEQFF. The CDR3 DNA is TGCAGCGTTGGTGATAGGGGGGGATATTCCTACAATGAGCAGTTCTTC.

This chain connects TRBV6-1 to TRBJ1-1; D may be TRBD1 (6 bases). V was shortened by 2 bases and J by 5 bases, with 18 bases between the two germline ends. This CDR3 comprises 16 residues. Per germline, CDR1 MNHNS and CDR2 SASEGT. The CDR3 loop is CASSERGGGSSTEAFF. In DNA, the CDR3 is TGTGCCAGCAGTGAAAGGGGGGGCGGGTCCTCGACTGAAGCTTTCTTT.

This chain connects TRBV6-6 to TRBJ2-7; unclear D gene. The CDR3 totals 12 residues. The germline V gene encodes CDR1 MNHNY and CDR2 SVGAGI (reference sequence). V lost 6 bases and J lost 10, with 16 bases in between. The CDR3 region is CASRSGLSSQYF. The CDR3 DNA reads as TGTGCCAGCAGATCCGGGCTCTCGTCCCAGTACTTC.

V and J are TRBV6-5 and TRBJ2-5, with D tentatively TRBD1 (6 bases). The CDR3 runs 14 residues. V was pared by 2 bases and J by 5 bases, with 12 bases between. Germline CDR1 MNHEY, CDR2 SVGAGI. CDR3 sequence: CASSYQGGLETQYF. The CDR3 region has the DNA TGTGCCAGCAGTTACCAAGGGGGTCTCGAGACCCAGTACTTC.